These T cell receptor beta chains were read from a single sample in a study of monozygotic twins with cystic fibrosis. Here immunoSEQ multiplex PCR was the method, and the copy in TCRdb shows in-frame clones only, minus some. The table shows about 32,000 clones, with roughly 90% occurring only once. The sample comprised blood. The receptors here all came from a girl aged 2-10 years with cystic fibrosis. Both conserved end residues are part of each CDR3. D genes are given only for firm matches. Not all rows give a size; the values are once, few, many and, for expanded clones, a class.

v_call	clone_size	j_call	d_call	cdr3_aa	cdr3_nt
TRBV7-8	.	TRBJ2-1	.	CASSLNRWIFNEQFF	TGTGCCAGCAGCTTAAACAGATGGATCTTTAATGAGCAGTTCTTC
TRBV7-2	once	TRBJ1-1	.	CASSLGGVPNTEAFF	TGTGCCAGCAGCTTAGGGGGCGTTCCGAACACTGAAGCTTTCTTT
TRBV7-2	.	TRBJ1-1	.	CASSFEDGTEAFF	TGTGCCAGCAGCTTCGAGGACGGCACTGAAGCTTTCTTT
TRBV5-1	.	TRBJ1-6	.	CASSKGLRQVSPLHF	TGCGCCAGCAGTAAGGGTCTTAGGCAGGTTTCACCCCTCCACTTT
TRBV7-2	few	TRBJ1-2	.	CASSGQGFYGYTF	TGTGCCAGCAGCGGTCAAGGGTTCTATGGCTACACCTTC
TRBV4-2	.	TRBJ2-4	.	CASSHPAGSSLAKNIQYF	TGTGCCAGCAGCCACCCCGCGGGGTCCTCATTAGCCAAAAACATTCAGTACTTC
TRBV5-3	.	TRBJ1-4	.	CARSCLEKLFF	TGTGCCAGAAGCTGCCTTGAAAAACTGTTTTTT
TRBV14	.	TRBJ2-3	.	CASSRAPTDTQYF	TGTGCCAGCAGCCGGGCCCCCACAGATACGCAGTATTTT
TRBV30	.	TRBJ1-2	TRBD1	CAWSVGDRGLYGYTF	TGTGCCTGGAGTGTAGGGGACAGGGGGCTCTATGGCTACACCTTC
TRBV5-4	.	TRBJ1-1	.	CASSLGYTEAFF	TGTGCCAGCAGCTTGGGGTACACTGAAGCTTTCTTT
TRBV2	.	TRBJ2-3	.	CASSVGGVDTQYF	TGTGCCAGCAGTGTGGGGGGAGTAGATACGCAGTATTTT
TRBV7-2	.	TRBJ2-7	TRBD2	CASSPGLAEQYF	TGTGCCAGCAGCCCGGGACTAGCGGAGCAGTACTTC
TRBV10-3	.	TRBJ2-1	.	CAISDSEDGPYNEQFF	TGTGCCATCAGTGATTCCGAGGACGGACCCTACAATGAGCAGTTCTTC
TRBV19	.	TRBJ2-7	.	CASSITISYEQYF	TGTGCCAGTAGTATTACAATCTCCTACGAGCAGTACTTC
TRBV19	once	TRBJ1-5	.	CASSIETTEGTQHF	TGTGCCAGTAGTATAGAAACGACAGAAGGGACCCAGCATTTT
TRBV13	.	TRBJ2-1	TRBD2	CASSFKLAGSDYNEQFF	TGTGCCAGCAGCTTTAAACTAGCGGGGAGCGACTACAATGAGCAGTTCTTC
TRBV13	.	TRBJ2-3	.	CASSHVTTDTQYF	TGTGCCAGCAGCCACGTAACCACAGATACGCAGTATTTT
TRBV5-5	.	TRBJ2-7	TRBD1	CASSAFDRGAYEQYF	TGTGCCAGCAGCGCCTTCGACAGGGGGGCCTACGAGCAGTACTTC
TRBV18	.	TRBJ1-1	.	CASSPTGINTEAFF	TGTGCCAGCTCACCAACAGGGATAAACACTGAAGCTTTCTTT
TRBV15	.	TRBJ2-2	.	CATSRRLNTGELFF	TGTGCCACCAGCAGACGATTGAACACCGGGGAGCTGTTTTTT
TRBV21-1	.	TRBJ2-2	.	CASSAIAGGPAETGELFF	TGTGCCAGCAGCGCAATAGCGGGGGGGCCGGCTGAAACCGGGGAGCTGTTTTTT
TRBV18	.	TRBJ1-5	.	CASSQGSNQPQHF	TGTGCCAGCTCACAGGGGTCCAATCAGCCCCAGCATTTT
TRBV28	.	TRBJ2-5	.	CASSPGTKETQYF	TGTGCCAGCAGTCCCGGGACCAAAGAGACCCAGTACTTC
TRBV19	.	TRBJ2-1	.	CASSIAGPEQFF	TGTGCCAGTAGTATAGCAGGGCCTGAGCAGTTCTTC
TRBV25-1	.	TRBJ1-2	.	CASSERGNYGYTF	TGTGCCAGCAGTGAACGGGGGAACTATGGCTACACCTTC
TRBV30	.	TRBJ2-3	.	CAWRAPDRRSLGTDTQYF	TGTGCCTGGAGGGCCCCGGACCGACGCAGCCTGGGCACAGATACGCAGTATTTT
TRBV30	.	TRBJ2-7	TRBD1	CAWGQGSYEQYF	TGTGCCTGGGGACAGGGTTCCTACGAGCAGTACTTC
TRBV9	.	TRBJ1-3	.	CASSVDGRNSGNTIYF	TGTGCCAGCAGCGTAGATGGCAGGAACTCTGGAAACACCATATATTTT
TRBV10-3	.	TRBJ1-1	TRBD1	CALRDREGTEAFF	TGTGCCCTTAGGGACAGGGAGGGCACTGAAGCTTTCTTT
TRBV28	.	TRBJ1-1	TRBD1	CASRAGTGGSWTEAFF	TGTGCCAGCAGGGCAGGGACAGGGGGGAGTTGGACTGAAGCTTTCTTT
TRBV4-1	.	TRBJ2-2	TRBD2	CASSQSLAGWTGELFF	TGCGCCAGCAGCCAGTCCCTAGCGGGGTGGACCGGGGAGCTGTTTTTT
TRBV5-1	.	TRBJ2-7	.	CASSPRSDEVSSYEQYF	TGCGCCAGCAGCCCGCGATCGGACGAGGTAAGCTCCTACGAGCAGTACTTC
TRBV13	.	TRBJ1-5	TRBD1	CASSFGTGGGQPQHF	TGTGCCAGCAGCTTTGGGACAGGGGGGGGTCAGCCCCAGCATTTT
TRBV29-1	.	TRBJ1-2	.	CSVRPGTEGYTF	TGCAGCGTTCGCCCTGGAACGGAAGGCTACACCTTC
TRBV4-1	.	TRBJ2-2	.	CASSQRTGELFF	TGCGCCAGCAGCCAACGCACCGGGGAGCTGTTTTTT
TRBV6-5	.	TRBJ2-7	TRBD1	CASSYRGGSSYEQYF	TGTGCCAGCAGTTACCGAGGGGGCAGCTCCTACGAGCAGTACTTC
TRBV6-1	.	TRBJ2-7	TRBD1	CASLFRDRSYEQYF	TGTGCCAGCCTTTTCAGGGACAGGTCCTACGAGCAGTACTTC